This TCR beta chain was obtained from a study of T cell responses to AZD1222 COVID-19 vaccine. The CDR3 is 15 residues long. CDR1 and CDR2 from the germline V gene are MDHEN and SYDVKM. V lost 3 bases to trimming and J lost 4 bases, with 13 bases between them. Remarks on this clone: The antigen is not known.

Whole-study findings and limits: White British ancestry dominated among donors, who included more females, and clonal diversity was possibly underestimated.

Sequenced by immunoSEQ multiplex PCR; TCRdb stores in-frame clones only, minus some. Here the sample spans around 200,000 clones, about 88% being singletons. This sequence originates from an adult who received the AZD1222 COVID-19 vaccine. V usage is TRBV28 and J usage is TRBJ1-5; D perhaps matches TRBD1 (6 bases). Source: peripheral blood, taken 28 days after the second AZD1222 dose. The CDR3 DNA sequence: TGTGCCAGCAGTTTGTTACAAGGGGGGAATCAGCCCCAGCATTTT. It is translated as CASSLLQGGNQPQHF.